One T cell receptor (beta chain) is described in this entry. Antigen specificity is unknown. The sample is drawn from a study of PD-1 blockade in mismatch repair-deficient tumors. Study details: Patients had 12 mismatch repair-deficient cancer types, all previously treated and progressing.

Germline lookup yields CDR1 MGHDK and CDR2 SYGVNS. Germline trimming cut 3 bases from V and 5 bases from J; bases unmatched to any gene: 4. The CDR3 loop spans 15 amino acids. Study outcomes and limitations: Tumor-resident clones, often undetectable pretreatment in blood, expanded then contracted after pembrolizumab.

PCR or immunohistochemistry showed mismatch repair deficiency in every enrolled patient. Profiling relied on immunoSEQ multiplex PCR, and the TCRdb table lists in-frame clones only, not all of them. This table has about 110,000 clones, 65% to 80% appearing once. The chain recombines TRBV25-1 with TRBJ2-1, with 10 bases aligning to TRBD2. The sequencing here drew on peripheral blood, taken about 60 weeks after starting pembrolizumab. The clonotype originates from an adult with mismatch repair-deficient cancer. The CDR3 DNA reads TGTGCCAGCAGTGAGGGAAGCGGGAGGGACAATGAGCAGTTCTTC. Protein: CASSEGSGRDNEQFF.